A selection of T cell receptor beta chains follows, all from one sample in a study of T cells in localized non-small cell lung cancer. Repertoires were generated with immunoSEQ multiplex PCR, while TCRdb's copy carries only in-frame clones and drops some. The sample carries tens of thousands of clones, around nine tenths recorded once. The sequenced sample was peripheral blood, obtained before any cancer treatment. These receptors originate from a female donor of 60 years or more with stage I lung adenocarcinoma. CDR3s include the opening cysteine and the closing phenylalanine or tryptophan. The D gene is left open where the match is weak.

d_gene	v_gene	j_gene	CDR3nt	CDR3aa
TRBD1	TRBV6-6	TRBJ1-2	TGTGCCAGCAGTGGACAGGACCGACCGTATGGCTACACCTTC	CASSGQDRPYGYTF
NA	TRBV9	TRBJ1-2	TGTGCCAGCAGCGCCCCCGCAGGGGTGGGCGGCTACACCTTC	CASSAPAGVGGYTF
NA	TRBV7-6	TRBJ2-5	TGTGCCAGCAGCACGACGGTGGAGACCCAGTACTTC	CASSTTVETQYF
NA	TRBV5-1	TRBJ2-1	TGCGCCAGCAGCTTGGCCAGAGCGGGTGCCTCTAATGAGCAGTTCTTC	CASSLARAGASNEQFF
NA	TRBV2	TRBJ1-6	TGTGCCAGCAGACCCTCAACTGCCTCACCCCTCCACTTT	CASRPSTASPLHF
NA	TRBV5-6	TRBJ1-4	TGTGCCAGCAGCTTGGACAGGCTGAATGAAAAACTGTTTTTT	CASSLDRLNEKLFF
NA	TRBV6-5	TRBJ2-1	TGTGCCAGCAACAAGCCCTGGGGGAATGAGCAGTTCTTC	CASNKPWGNEQFF
NA	TRBV7-9	TRBJ1-3	TGTGCCAGCAGCTTAGTTTCGGGTCCGGTTGGGGAGTCTGGAAACACCATATATTTT	CASSLVSGPVGESGNTIYF
NA	TRBV27	TRBJ1-5	TGTGCCAGCCGAAAGATAGGGGGGGCGGGACAGCCCCAGCATTTT	CASRKIGGAGQPQHF
TRBD1	TRBV28	TRBJ2-3	TGTGCCAGCAGTTTACCTTGGGCAGGGGGCGGGACAGATACGCAGTATTTT	CASSLPWAGGGTDTQYF
TRBD2	TRBV5-1	TRBJ2-3	TGCGCCAGCAGCTTGGTGGCGGGGGGAGGGACAGATACGCAGTATTTT	CASSLVAGGGTDTQYF
NA	TRBV2	TRBJ1-1	TGTGCCAGCAGTCCGAGGAGTGGGAACACTGAAGCTTTCTTT	CASSPRSGNTEAFF
TRBD2	TRBV9	TRBJ2-3	TGTGCCAGCAGCGTAGAACTAGCGGGGTACACAGATACGCAGTATTTT	CASSVELAGYTDTQYF
TRBD1	TRBV7-8	TRBJ1-6	TGTGCCAGCAGCAGGAGGGACAGGGATTTTTCACCCCTCCACTTT	CASSRRDRDFSPLHF
NA	TRBV6-1	TRBJ2-6	TGTGCCAGCAGTGAAGTCCTATCTGGGGCCAACGTCCTGACTTTC	CASSEVLSGANVLTF
TRBD2	TRBV6-5	TRBJ2-3	TGTGCCAGCAGTTACAGGGGACTAGCGGGAAACACGCAGTATTTT	CASSYRGLAGNTQYF
TRBD1	TRBV27	TRBJ1-2	TGTGCCAGCAGTTCTCACCAGGACAGGGTCCCCTATGGCTACACCTTC	CASSSHQDRVPYGYTF
NA	TRBV27	TRBJ2-2	TGTGCCAGCAGCCGAAAGCCGGGACAGAACACCGGGGAGCTGTTTTTT	CASSRKPGQNTGELFF
TRBD1	TRBV2	TRBJ1-3	TGTGCCAGCAGTAACAGGGGCACTGGAAACACCATATATTTT	CASSNRGTGNTIYF
NA	TRBV6-5	TRBJ1-1	TGTGCCAGCAGGCGACGGACAGAAAAAGGGACTGAAGCTTTCTTT	CASRRRTEKGTEAFF
NA	TRBV2	TRBJ1-1	TGTGCCAGCAGTCGACTTTTTGCGGGCACCCTAAATGAAGCTTTCTTT	CASSRLFAGTLNEAFF
NA	TRBV27	TRBJ2-3	TGTGCCAGCAGTTTCCACAGGGAAATAAGCACAGATACGCAGTATTTT	CASSFHREISTDTQYF
NA	TRBV19	TRBJ1-2	TGTGCCAGTAGTATAGAACTTCAACCTAACTATGGCTACACCTTC	CASSIELQPNYGYTF